A single sample gave rise to the 5 T cell receptor beta chains below, sequenced in a study of Ad26.COV2.S vaccination and SARS-CoV-2 variants. TCRdb's copy holds only in-frame clones and misses some; the assay was immunoSEQ multiplex PCR. This sample has hundreds of thousands of clones, with less than 90% found just once. The treatment was: roughly 19 received Ad26.COV2.S at low or high dose, single or two shots; roughly 5 received placebo; per-sample allocation not given. Collection of samples fell on day 63 after the first vaccine or placebo injection. The specimen comprised peripheral blood, sampled in a trial of Ad26.COV2.S vaccine versus placebo. Receptor source: a person between 18 and 65 years old who received the Ad26.COV2.S COVID-19 vaccine or a placebo.

This clone was counted a single time. This chain connects TRBV28 to TRBJ1-2, with TRBD1 as a possible D gene (6 bases). This CDR3 is built from 12 residues. Trimming cost V 5 bases and J 10 bases, with 14 bases left between them. Germline CDR1 is MDHEN and CDR2 is SYDVKM. The CDR3 coding sequence is TGTGCCAGCAGTGCCGCGGGGGGCGTCTACACCTTC. It yields the protein CASSAAGGVYTF.

This clone was counted a single time. The chain recombines TRBV21-1 with TRBJ2-7; the table assigns TRBD1, which was not confirmed against the DNA. TRBV21-1 is a pseudogene locus. The CDR3 is 16 residues long. The CDR3 DNA is TGTGCCAGCAGCACACGACAGGGCAGTTCGTCCTACGAGCAGTACTTC. Translating gives CASSTRQGSSSYEQYF.

In this sample, this clone turned up a few times. The chain is built from TRBV6-5 and TRBJ1-1, with D perhaps matching TRBD1 (6 bases). The CDR3 is 14 amino acids. V was shortened by 6 bases and J by 1 base, with 12 bases between the two germline ends. The V gene's germline CDR1 is MNHEY and CDR2 SVGAGI. Here the CDR3 DNA reads TGTGCCAGCAGAAGCGGGGGACAGAACACTGAAGCTTTCTTT. Its protein is CASRSGGQNTEAFF.

V is TRBV11-2 and J is TRBJ2-3; 9 nucleotides match TRBD2. The germline V gene encodes CDR1 SGHAT and CDR2 FQNNGV. V was clipped by 5 bases and J by 4 bases; unmatched bases: 16. The CDR3 runs to 18 residues. The CDR3 reads CASSPLPGRGGDADTQYF. CDR3 DNA sequence: TGTGCCAGCAGCCCTCTCCCCGGGCGCGGGGGGGACGCAGATACGCAGTATTTT.

The CDR3, as DNA: TGTGCCAGCAGCTTGTTCGAAAACAATGAGCAGTTCTTC. Translation gives CASSLFENNEQFF. This sequence joins TRBV7-9 and TRBJ2-1; no clear D gene. V gave up 3 bases and J gave up 5 bases, with 8 bases separating them. Germline values: CDR1 SEHNR, CDR2 FQNEAQ (reference sequence). The CDR3 has 13 amino acids.